The 15 T cell receptor beta chains below were found in one sample sequenced in a study of T cells in localized non-small cell lung cancer. Method: immunoSEQ multiplex PCR; TCRdb's copy keeps in-frame clones and lacks some. Among 12,000 or so clones listed, 70% to 90% were seen once. Specimen: peripheral blood, collected before any cancer treatment. These receptors were obtained from a male donor at least 60 years old with stage III lung adenocarcinoma.

V and J are TRBV5-4 and TRBJ1-2; no clear D. The V end was cut by 0 bases, the J end by 4 bases, with 10 bases between. The germline gives CDR1 SGHNT, CDR2 YYREEE (reference sequence). There are 14 residues in the CDR3. The CDR3 region has the DNA TGTGCCAGCAGCTTGGTCAAGGGTACCTATGGCTACACCTTC. As protein: CASSLVKGTYGYTF. The variable domain in full, with the rest retrieved from reference TRBV5-4 and TRBJ1-2, is ETGVTQSPTHLIKTRGQQVTLRCSSQSGHNTVSWYQQALGQGPQFIFQYYREEENGRGNFPPRFSGLQFPNYSSELNVNALELDDSALYLCASSLVKGTYGYTFGSGTRLTVV.

The V and J genes are TRBV9 and TRBJ2-4, with 10 bases identical to TRBD1. This CDR3 comprises 17 residues. With 4 bases clipped from V and 0 bases from J, the junction kept 7 bases outside the gene matches. Germline V gene lookup returns CDR1 SGDLS and CDR2 YYNGEE. The CDR3 coding sequence is TGTGCCAGCAGCCCGAGACAGGGGGCGGAAGCCAAAAACATTCAGTACTTC. Its protein is CASSPRQGAEAKNIQYF. The variable domain in full, with the rest retrieved from reference TRBV9 and TRBJ2-4, is DSGVTQTPKHLITATGQRVTLRCSPRSGDLSVYWYQQSLDQGLQFLIQYYNGEERAKGNILERFSAQQFPDLHSELNLSSLELGDSALYFCASSPRQGAEAKNIQYFGAGTRLSVL.

The J gene is TRBJ2-7, the V gene TRBV28; D uncertain. This CDR3 has 12 residues. Trimming stripped 8 bases from V and 7 bases from J, with 15 bases between. Per germline, CDR1 MDHEN and CDR2 SYDVKM. CDR3 in amino acids: CASSTALEEQYF. The CDR3 region has the DNA TGTGCCAGCTCCACGGCCCTAGAAGAGCAGTACTTC.

The genes are TRBV27 and TRBJ2-1; 8 bases agree with TRBD1. The V segment lost 8 bases and the J segment 4 bases; nucleotides outside the gene matches: 16. Germline lookup yields CDR1 MNHEY and CDR2 SMNVEV (reference sequence). The CDR3 consists of 17 residues. CDR3 protein: CASQKTRGRGRYNEQFF. CDR3 sequence (DNA): TGTGCCAGCCAAAAGACCAGGGGCAGGGGGCGGTACAATGAGCAGTTCTTC.

The CDR3 coding sequence is TGTGCCAGCAGCAAAGGGGGTTTGCCAGGGGGAAGTAACTATGGCTACACCTTC. It encodes CASSKGGLPGGSNYGYTF. This chain uses TRBV21-1 with TRBJ1-2; the table names TRBD1, a call not compared with the DNA. TRBV21-1 is listed as a pseudogene. This CDR3 spans 18 amino acids.

This clone was counted between two and nine times. The genes are TRBV19 and TRBJ1-2; tentatively, D is TRBD1 (5 bases). Germline V gives CDR1 LNHDA, CDR2 SQIVND (reference sequence). The V and J ends lost 6 bases and 0 bases respectively, with 14 bases between them. The CDR3 length is 15 residues. For the CDR3, the DNA is TGTGCCAGTAGCTCCCGTGTGGGGGCTAACTATGGCTACACCTTC. It is translated as CASSSRVGANYGYTF.

The chain couples TRBV7-8 to TRBJ2-6; tentatively, D is TRBD1 (6 bases). The length of the CDR3 is 16 residues. Germline lookup yields CDR1 SGHVS and CDR2 FQNEAQ. V was cut by 5 bases and J by 0 bases, with 11 bases left in between. In nucleotides, the CDR3 is TGTGCCAGCAGCCTTACAGGGATCTCTGGGGCCAACGTCCTGACTTTC. Its protein is CASSLTGISGANVLTF.

The chain employs TRBV7-2 and TRBJ2-2; D is ambiguous. The CDR3 is made up of 17 amino acids. Between the trimmed V and J ends, which lost 1 base and 3 bases, there was a span of 15 bases. Germline CDR1 reads SGHTA; CDR2 reads FQGNSA. CDR3 in amino acids: CASSLVLRRPHTGELFF. The CDR3 coding sequence is TGTGCCAGCAGCTTAGTATTGCGGAGACCTCACACCGGGGAGCTGTTTTTT.

V is TRBV28 and J is TRBJ2-7; D gene unclear. Germline assignment: CDR1 MDHEN and CDR2 SYDVKM. Between the trimmed V and J ends, which lost 2 bases and 2 bases, there was a span of 7 bases. This CDR3 has 13 residues. The CDR3 bases are TGTGCCAGCAGTTTACAGCAAGCCTACGAGCAGTACTTC. As protein: CASSLQQAYEQYF.

The sample holds one count of this clone. The CDR3 region has the DNA TGTGCCAGCGGGTCCGTGTACGCGAACACTGAAGCTTTCTTT. It specifies CASGSVYANTEAFF. The J gene is TRBJ1-1, the V gene TRBV2; D gene uncertain. Germline V lookup: CDR1 SNHLY, CDR2 FYNNEI. V lost 8 bases to trimming and J lost 1 base, with 14 bases between them. This CDR3 comprises 14 residues.

V is TRBV29-1 and J is TRBJ2-1, with 8 bases lining up with TRBD2. Trimming removed 2 bases from V and 10 bases from J; junction bases left unmatched: 16. This CDR3 has 16 residues. Germline CDR1 SQVTM, CDR2 ANQGSEA. The CDR3: CSVEIVRGFGGGEQFF. CDR3 nucleotide sequence: TGCAGCGTTGAAATTGTAAGGGGCTTCGGGGGGGGAGAGCAGTTCTTC.

The chain couples TRBV15 to TRBJ2-2, with 7 bases fitting TRBD1. The CDR3 is made up of 15 amino acids. CDR1 and CDR2 from the germline V gene are LNHNV and YYDKDF (reference sequence). J gave up 4 bases and V 4 bases, and 6 bases lay outside the gene matches. The DNA for the CDR3 is TGTGCCACCAGCATAACAGGGGTGGGCACCGGGGAGCTGTTTTTT. This sequence encodes CATSITGVGTGELFF.

This clone was observed a single time. The chain carries TRBV7-9 and TRBJ1-1, with D unclear. The CDR3 extends over 13 amino acids. The V and J ends lost 3 bases and 7 bases respectively, with 12 bases between them. Germline V gene data show CDR1 as SEHNR and CDR2 as FQNEAQ (reference sequence). The CDR3 is CASSLGRAVEAFF. CDR3 in DNA: TGTGCCAGCAGCTTGGGTCGGGCGGTTGAAGCTTTCTTT.

The V and J genes are TRBV27 and TRBJ1-2; D possibly corresponds to TRBD1 (6 bases). The CDR3 is made up of 15 amino acids. Trimming cost V 2 bases and J 8 bases, with 18 bases left between them. CDR1 and CDR2 (germline): MNHEY, SMNVEV (reference sequence). The CDR3 DNA sequence: TGTGCCAGCAGTTTAGAAGGGGGTCCGACGGGCGGCTACACCTTC. It translates to CASSLEGGPTGGYTF.

CDR3 sequence: CASSLAGAAETQYF. Here the CDR3 DNA reads TGTGCCAGCAGCTTAGCGGGAGCAGCAGAGACCCAGTACTTC. V is TRBV7-9 and J is TRBJ2-5, with D perhaps matching TRBD2 (5 bases). V gave up 0 bases and J gave up 4 bases, with 9 bases separating them. CDR3 size: 14 residues. Germline CDR1 reads SEHNR; CDR2 reads FQNEAQ (reference sequence).